This TCR beta chain is from a study of T cells in Graves' hyperthyroidism and ophthalmopathy. Amplification of TCR beta CDR3 regions was performed using RNA transcripts as template. The TCR CDR3 was amplified in a first-round RT-PCR using the HTBI primer set. TCRdb ran MiXCR on the multiplex PCR reads and lists one entry per CDR3 protein. In the table there are around 480,000 distinct CDR3 sequences, roughly 14% of which are singletons. The table lists this clonotype with many counts. Germline loops: CDR1 SEHNR, CDR2 FQNEAQ (reference sequence). This CDR3 region has 12 residues. The V gene lost 5 bases and the J gene lost 1 base, with 4 bases spanning the gap.

What was sequenced was blood. The gene calls are TRBV7-9 and TRBJ2-3; no clear D. This TCR came from a woman aged 18-30 years with Graves' hyperthyroidism. The CDR3 sequence is CASSKGTDTQYF. Here the CDR3 DNA reads TGTGCCAGCAGCAAGGGCACAGATACGCAGTATTTT.